This TCR beta chain was obtained from a study of cytomegalovirus exposure and HLA in healthy donors. In the case of this clone: Antigen specificity is unknown.

V shed 4 bases, J shed 0 bases, and the junction held 11 bases outside the gene matches. The CDR3 length is 17 residues. Germline CDR1 and CDR2: SGHNT and YYREEE (reference sequence). In the PCR, 60 Vbeta and 13 Jbeta primers were used. Sequenced by immunoSEQ multiplex PCR; TCRdb stores in-frame clones only, minus some. The data hold about 160,000 clones, with 75% to 90% observed a single time. Study-wide points: A missense variant in DCLRE1C was later tied to TCR beta V- and J-gene trimming. Researchers counted around 150 TCR beta chains as cytomegalovirus-associated.

Sequencing was done on a sample of PBMCs. The sequence was collected from a boy between 2 and 10 years old in good health and CMV-seronegative. The chain carries TRBV5-4 and TRBJ2-3; TRBD2 agrees at 7 bases. DNA of the CDR3: TGTGCCAGCAGCCCAACTAGCGTGATCCTTAGCACAGATACGCAGTATTTT. This gives the protein CASSPTSVILSTDTQYF.